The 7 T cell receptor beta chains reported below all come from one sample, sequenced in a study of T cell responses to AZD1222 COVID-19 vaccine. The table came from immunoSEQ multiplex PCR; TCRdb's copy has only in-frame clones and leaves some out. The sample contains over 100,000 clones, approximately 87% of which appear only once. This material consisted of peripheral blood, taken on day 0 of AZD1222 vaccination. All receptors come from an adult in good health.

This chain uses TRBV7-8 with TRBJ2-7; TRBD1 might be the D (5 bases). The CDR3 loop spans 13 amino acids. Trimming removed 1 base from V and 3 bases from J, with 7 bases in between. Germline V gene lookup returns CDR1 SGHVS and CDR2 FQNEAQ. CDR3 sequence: CASSLGQFYEQYF. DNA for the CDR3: TGTGCCAGCAGCTTAGGACAGTTCTACGAGCAGTACTTC.

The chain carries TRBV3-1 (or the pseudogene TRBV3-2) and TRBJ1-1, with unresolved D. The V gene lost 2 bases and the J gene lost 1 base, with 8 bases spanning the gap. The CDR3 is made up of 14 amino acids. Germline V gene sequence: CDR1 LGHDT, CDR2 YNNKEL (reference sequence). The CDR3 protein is CASSQPPGNTEAFF. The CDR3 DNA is TGTGCCAGCAGCCAACCGCCAGGGAACACTGAAGCTTTCTTT.

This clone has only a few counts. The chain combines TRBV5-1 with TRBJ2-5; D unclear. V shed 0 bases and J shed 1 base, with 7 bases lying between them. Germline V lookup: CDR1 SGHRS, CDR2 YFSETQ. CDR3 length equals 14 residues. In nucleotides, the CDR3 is TGCGCCAGCAGCTTGGAACACCCCCAAGAGACCCAGTACTTC. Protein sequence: CASSLEHPQETQYF. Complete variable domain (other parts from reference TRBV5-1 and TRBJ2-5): KAGVTQTPRYLIKTRGQQVTLSCSPISGHRSVSWYQQTPGQGLQFLFEYFSETQRNKGNFPGRFSGRQFSNSRSEMNVSTLELGDSALYLCASSLEHPQETQYFGPGTRLLVL.

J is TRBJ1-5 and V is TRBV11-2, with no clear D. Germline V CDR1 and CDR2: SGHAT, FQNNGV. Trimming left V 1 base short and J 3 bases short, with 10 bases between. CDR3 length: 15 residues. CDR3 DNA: TGTGCCAGCAGCTTAGCGGACGGGAACAATCAGCCCCAGCATTTT. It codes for CASSLADGNNQPQHF.

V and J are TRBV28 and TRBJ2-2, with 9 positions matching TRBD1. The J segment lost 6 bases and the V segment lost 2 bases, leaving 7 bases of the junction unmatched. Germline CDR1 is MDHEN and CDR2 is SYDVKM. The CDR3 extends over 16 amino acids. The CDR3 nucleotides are TGTGCCAGCAGTTTAACCGGGACAGGGAATCCCGGGGAGCTGTTTTTT. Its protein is CASSLTGTGNPGELFF.

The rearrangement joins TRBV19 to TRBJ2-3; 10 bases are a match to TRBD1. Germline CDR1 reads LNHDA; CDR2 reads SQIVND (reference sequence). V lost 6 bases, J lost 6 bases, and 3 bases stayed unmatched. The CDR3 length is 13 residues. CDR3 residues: CASRDRGSDTQYF. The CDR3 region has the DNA TGTGCCAGTAGGGACAGGGGGTCGGATACGCAGTATTTT.

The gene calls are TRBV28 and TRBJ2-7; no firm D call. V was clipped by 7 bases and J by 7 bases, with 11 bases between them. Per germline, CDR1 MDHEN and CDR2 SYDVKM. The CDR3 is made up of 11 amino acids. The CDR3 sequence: CASTIRGEQYF. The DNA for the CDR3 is TGTGCCAGCACCATACGTGGAGAGCAGTACTTC.